These 6 T cell receptor beta chains were all obtained from the same sample, sequenced in a study of T cells in Graves' hyperthyroidism and ophthalmopathy. RNA transcripts served as the template for amplifying TCR beta CDR3 regions. During a first-round RT-PCR of the TCR CDR3, the HTBI primer set was used. TCRdb recomputed calls from the multiplex PCR reads with MiXCR, one row per CDR3 protein. The data show approximately 600,000 distinct CDR3 sequences, with approximately 15% seen just once and approximately 5.7% held by the top ten. Sequenced material: blood. Source of these receptors: a woman under 40 with Graves' hyperthyroidism that later progressed to Graves' ophthalmopathy.

Many counts were recorded for this clonotype. This chain joins TRBV15 and TRBJ1-5, with 10 bases fitting TRBD1. The CDR3 consists of 21 residues. Trimming cost V 5 bases and J 1 base; bases outside gene matches: 20. CDR1 and CDR2 (germline): LNHNV, YYDKDF (reference sequence). The CDR3 reads CATSPHGGRGTGEWSNQPQHF. CDR3 DNA sequence: TGTGCCACCAGCCCGCACGGTGGTCGCGGGACAGGGGAATGGAGCAATCAGCCCCAGCATTTT.

This clonotype was counted many times. J is TRBJ1-2 and V is TRBV29-1; D remains ambiguous. Germline V gene data show CDR1 as SQVTM and CDR2 as ANQGSEA. V was trimmed by 4 bases and J by 4 bases, leaving 13 bases between them. The CDR3 is 13 residues long. The CDR3 region has the DNA TGCAGCGTTGGGGGATCGGGCCTCTATGGCTACACCTTC. This codes for CSVGGSGLYGYTF.

This clonotype was detected ten times or more. This chain joins TRBV11-2 and TRBJ2-1; possibly TRBD2 for D (5 bases). Germline loops: CDR1 SGHAT, CDR2 FQNNGV. The CDR3 spans 17 residues. V lost 2 bases and J lost 5, with 19 bases in between. CDR3 coding DNA: TGTGCCAGCAGCTTATCATCGTGGGGAGCAGAAAACAATGAGCAGTTCTTC. Encoded protein: CASSLSSWGAENNEQFF.

The gene calls are TRBV12-5 and TRBJ2-4; 11 bases match TRBD2. V was pared by 4 bases and J by 9 bases, with 8 bases of the junction left unmatched. CDR1 LGHNT and CDR2 FRNRAP come from the germline V gene. The CDR3 has 15 residues. Here the CDR3 DNA reads TGTGCTAGTGGTTCACTAGCGGGAGACGGGAGCATTCAGTACTTC. Amino acid sequence: CASGSLAGDGSIQYF.

This chain joins TRBV2 and TRBJ1-2; D is ambiguous. This CDR3 is 13 amino acids long. CDR1 and CDR2 (germline): SNHLY, FYNNEI. V was clipped by 4 bases and J by 5 bases, with 11 bases between them. DNA for the CDR3: TGTGCCAGCAGTGTTGGCGAGGCGTATGGCTACACCTTC. This sequence encodes CASSVGEAYGYTF.

This chain joins TRBV11-2 and TRBJ2-7, with D hard to call. V was trimmed by 5 bases and J by 3 bases, leaving 14 bases between them. The CDR3 sequence is 14 residues long. CDR1 and CDR2 from the germline V gene are SGHAT and FQNNGV. The CDR3 sequence: CASSSVPIIYEQYF. The DNA of the CDR3 is TGTGCCAGCAGCAGCGTTCCAATAATCTACGAGCAGTACTTC.